This section outlines one TCR beta chain sequence together with its context. No antigen is known for it. This entry belongs to a study of identifying expanded T cells in peripheral blood. Overall study findings and caveats: About 1.2 clones differed between technical replicates, versus about 15 and 19 over time. Roughly two-week clone count variance significantly increased as total template count grew.

Germline assignment: CDR1 KGHSH and CDR2 LQKENI. The CDR3 covers 15 residues. The V and J ends lost 3 bases and 3 bases respectively, with 14 bases between them. Some clones are missing from TCRdb's copy, which holds only in-frame ones; the method was immunoSEQ multiplex PCR. The sample carries tens of thousands of clones, approximately 89% recorded once. During the collection period, no donor immune events like infections were recorded. The receptor comes from a person between 18 and 75 years old in good health. The sequenced sample was blood. The J gene is TRBJ1-2, the V gene TRBV18, with no clear D. The CDR3 loop is CASSPLRETDYGYTF. CDR3 bases: TGTGCCAGCTCACCGCTCCGGGAGACGGACTATGGCTACACCTTC.